This T cell receptor (beta chain) was sequenced during a study of cytomegalovirus exposure and HLA in healthy donors. General observations from the study: Sequence variants that were highly shared formed a cluster that was likely a sequencing artifact. Excluded: some indistinguishable V segments such as TRBV6-2 and TRBV6-3. It was reportedly the case that the classifier diagnosed cytomegalovirus status with high specificity and sensitivity.

Note on this clone: Its target is unknown.

PCR used 60 Vbeta primers and 13 Jbeta primers. Only in-frame clones appear in the TCRdb table, and some are missing; sequencing was by immunoSEQ multiplex PCR. This sample has 200,000 to 250,000 clones; 70% to 85% occur once, and the top ten carry roughly 0.58%. The CDR3 runs 15 residues. V shed 6 bases and J 12 bases; nucleotides not matched to a gene: 20. In germline, CDR1 is LNHDA, CDR2 SQIVND (reference sequence). This clonotype was sampled from a woman between 40 and 55 years old in good health and CMV-seronegative. The sequencing input was PBMCs. The chain couples TRBV19 to TRBJ2-7, with 7 nucleotides matching TRBD2. CDR3 protein: CASSETGTQIRTRYF. In DNA form, the CDR3 reads TGTGCCAGTAGCGAGACCGGGACCCAAATTCGGACTAGGTACTTC.